These 28 T cell receptor beta chains originate from one sample sequenced in a study of blood T cells in healthy people across ages. The second PCR ran roughly 7 to 12 cycles with a sample-barcoded 5' primer and J-beta primers. TCRdb called the 5' RACE reads again in MiXCR, with one record for every CDR3 protein. Of hundreds of thousands of distinct CDR3 sequences detected, more than 55% appear once; the ten largest clones hold about a quarter. Specimen: blood. The receptors come from a man between 40 and 49 years old in good health.

The chain couples TRBV7-9 to TRBJ1-5, with a tentative D call TRBD1 (6 bases). V was shortened by 0 bases and J by 0 bases, with 15 bases between the two germline ends. The germline gives CDR1 SEHNR, CDR2 FQNEAQ (reference sequence). The CDR3 spans 18 residues. The CDR3 sequence: CASSLAHPGADSNQPQHF. The CDR3, as DNA: TGTGCCAGCAGCTTAGCGCATCCGGGGGCGGATAGCAATCAGCCCCAGCATTTT.

This chain connects TRBV9 to TRBJ2-5; 7 bases are a match to TRBD1. Germline V gene sequence: CDR1 SGDLS, CDR2 YYNGEE. The junction had 24 bases not matched to a gene; V was cut back by 0 bases and J by 7 bases. CDR3 size: 20 residues. The CDR3 DNA is TGTGCCAGCAGCGTAGCTGGTATGGGAAACAGGGGAAGTGGCGGAGCGACCCAGTACTTC. This codes for CASSVAGMGNRGSGGATQYF.

V is TRBV27 and J is TRBJ2-7; D gene unclear. The J call could be wrong; TRBJ2-5 is a better fit for the DNA end. Per germline, CDR1 MNHEY and CDR2 SMNVEV (reference sequence). This CDR3 region has 15 residues. Here the CDR3 DNA reads TGTGCCAGCAGTTTATACCGTCGCCACAAAGAGACCCAGTACTTC. It yields the protein CASSLYRRHKETQYF.

The CDR3 loop is CSINRDGTYNEQFF. Here the CDR3 DNA reads TGCAGTATCAACAGGGATGGGACCTACAATGAGCAGTTCTTC. The chain couples TRBV20-1 to TRBJ2-1; D is possibly TRBD1 (6 bases). This CDR3 contains 14 residues. V lost 8 bases to trimming and J lost 2 bases, with 16 bases between them. Looked up from germline, CDR1 is DFQATT and CDR2 is SNEGSKA (reference sequence).

This sequence joins TRBV29-1 and TRBJ2-1; tentative D call: TRBD1 (5 bases). Germline-derived CDR1 and CDR2 are SQVTM and ANQGSEA. The V end lost 3 bases, the J end lost 7 bases, and 13 bases lay between the germline ends. The CDR3 runs to 13 residues. Written as DNA, the CDR3 is TGCAGCGTTGAGAGGAGTACAGGAAATGAGCAGTTCTTC. Amino acids: CSVERSTGNEQFF.

The chain uses TRBV6-1 and TRBJ1-2, with a weak D call TRBD1 (5 bases). This CDR3 comprises 15 residues. The germline V gene has CDR1 MNHNS and CDR2 SASEGT. Trimming took off 2 bases at V and 2 bases at J, with 12 bases between the two ends. The CDR3 protein is CASSELGTVNYGYTF. Written as DNA, the CDR3 is TGTGCCAGCAGTGAACTGGGGACTGTGAACTATGGCTACACCTTC.

V is TRBV20-1 and J is TRBJ1-5; D possibly corresponds to TRBD1 (5 bases). V was clipped by 8 bases and J by 7 bases, with 12 bases between them. The CDR3 has 11 amino acids. Germline V gene data show CDR1 as DFQATT and CDR2 as SNEGSKA (reference sequence). CDR3 amino acids: CSRQGRQPQHF. The CDR3 DNA is TGCAGTAGGCAGGGAAGGCAGCCCCAGCATTTT.

The rearrangement links TRBV13 to TRBJ2-7; D not resolved. The CDR3 loop spans 13 amino acids. From germline, CDR1 is PRHDT and CDR2 FYEKMQ (reference sequence). The germline V and J ends were trimmed by 5 bases and 6 bases, with 14 bases remaining between them. CDR3 DNA sequence: TGTGCCAGCAGCCCACCGAGTCGGAGCGAGCAGTACTTC. Its translation: CASSPPSRSEQYF.

The rearrangement links TRBV9 to TRBJ2-3; TRBD2 matches 11 bases. The junction had 9 bases not matched to a gene; V was cut back by 0 bases and J by 6 bases. Germline V gene lookup returns CDR1 SGDLS and CDR2 YYNGEE. There are 17 residues in the CDR3. The CDR3 DNA reads as TGTGCCAGCAGCGTAGATCTAGCGGGGGGTCTGGTGGATACGCAGTATTTT. Amino acids: CASSVDLAGGLVDTQYF.

The chain uses TRBV3-1 and TRBJ2-5; tentatively, D is TRBD2 (5 bases). Germline V CDR1 and CDR2: LGHDT, YNNKEL (reference sequence). Trimming pared 4 bases from V and 11 bases from J, leaving 14 bases between. The CDR3 sequence is 12 residues long. The CDR3 region has the DNA TGTGCCAGCAGCCTGCGGGTGAGGGAGCAGTACTTC. Its protein product is CASSLRVREQYF.

This clonotype has a handful of counts. The chain uses TRBV21-1 and TRBJ2-7; TRBD1, the table's D call, was not compared with the DNA. TRBV21-1 is tagged as a pseudogene. This CDR3 is 15 amino acids long. In nucleotides, the CDR3 is TGTGCCAGCAGCAAAGACAACCCGGGGAGACGCGAGCAGTACTTC. Its translation: CASSKDNPGRREQYF.

The V call is TRBV27, the J call TRBJ2-7, with D unresolved. Germline-derived CDR1 and CDR2 are MNHEY and SMNVEV (reference sequence). The CDR3 sequence is 16 residues long. V was trimmed by 2 bases and J by 7 bases, leaving 21 bases between them. The CDR3 is CASSLVGSSPYNEQYF. In DNA form, the CDR3 reads TGTGCCAGCAGTTTAGTAGGATCCTCTCCGTACAATGAGCAGTACTTC.

This clonotype has only a few counts. V usage is TRBV6-5 and J usage is TRBJ2-6, with 7 bases lining up with TRBD1. Unmatched junction bases numbered 10, after V lost 4 bases and J lost 4 bases. This CDR3 has 17 amino acids. Germline lookup yields CDR1 MNHEY and CDR2 SVGAGI. Written as DNA, the CDR3 is TGTGCCAGCAGTTTATCAGACAGGGTTGGGGGGGCCAACGTCCTGACTTTC. Translating gives CASSLSDRVGGANVLTF.

This rearrangement joins TRBV12-5 to TRBJ2-5; 12 bases line up with TRBD2. The trim removed 5 bases at V and 2 bases at J, leaving 21 bases unmatched. CDR3 length: 21 residues. CDR1 is LGHNT, CDR2 FRNRAP, per germline. The CDR3 nucleotides read TGTGCTAGTGGTCCATTCCGGGACACCCTAGGACTAGCGGGAAATCAAGAGACCCAGTACTTC. It translates to CASGPFRDTLGLAGNQETQYF.

This clonotype was counted once. The chain couples TRBV28 to TRBJ2-4; tentative D call: TRBD1 (6 bases). CDR3 length: 13 residues. V was cut by 7 bases and J by 6 bases, with 13 bases left in between. From germline, CDR1 is MDHEN and CDR2 SYDVKM. The CDR3 sequence: CASMTGGSNIQYF. In DNA, the CDR3 is TGTGCCAGCATGACAGGAGGTTCAAACATTCAGTACTTC.

The V gene is TRBV6-1, the J gene TRBJ1-5; D gene unclear. V lost 6 bases and J 1 base, leaving 7 bases between the germline ends. The germline CDR1 and CDR2 sequences are MNHNS and SASEGT. The CDR3 has 13 residues. The CDR3 here is CASRQWSNQPQHF. CDR3 DNA sequence: TGTGCCAGCAGGCAGTGGAGCAATCAGCCCCAGCATTTT.

This chain joins TRBV2 and TRBJ2-5; D ambiguous. Trimming pared 0 bases from V and 3 bases from J, leaving 14 bases between. The CDR3 has 16 amino acids. Germline values: CDR1 SNHLY, CDR2 FYNNEI. CDR3: CASSEALGQEKETQYF. The CDR3 bases are TGTGCCAGCAGTGAAGCGTTAGGTCAGGAAAAAGAGACCCAGTACTTC.

This chain uses TRBV6-5 with TRBJ2-4, with 9 bases identical to TRBD1. TRBJ2-7 explains the end of the DNA better; the J call may be wrong. Looked up from germline, CDR1 is MNHEY and CDR2 is SVGAGI. This CDR3 region has 16 residues. The CDR3 reads CASSSQPGQGRHEQYF. The CDR3 coding sequence is TGTGCCAGCAGCTCCCAACCGGGACAGGGTAGGCACGAGCAGTACTTC.

J is TRBJ2-1 and V is TRBV6-2 or TRBV6-3, with 8 bases aligning to TRBD2. The J call may be wrong; the DNA end is better matched by TRBJ2-7. This CDR3 is built from 15 residues. Germline V lookup: CDR1 MNHEY, CDR2 SVGEGT. CDR3 sequence (DNA): TGTGCCAGCAGAAATGGACTAGCTCCCTACAATGAGCAGTACTTC. The encoded protein is CASRNGLAPYNEQYF.

This clonotype was observed a handful of times. V and J are TRBV27 and TRBJ2-6, with unresolved D. The V and J ends lost 7 bases and 0 bases respectively, with 16 bases between them. Germline V gives CDR1 MNHEY, CDR2 SMNVEV (reference sequence). The CDR3 sequence is 17 residues long. The CDR3 sequence: CASKESPFLSGANVLTF. Here the CDR3 DNA reads TGTGCCAGCAAGGAATCACCCTTCCTCTCTGGGGCCAACGTCCTGACTTTC.

In its sample, this clonotype was seen a few times. The genes are TRBV3-1 and TRBJ2-7; TRBD1 agrees at 10 bases. The V gene end was trimmed by 1 base and the J gene end by 9 bases; junction bases not matched to a gene: 6. CDR1 and CDR2 (germline): LGHDT, YNNKEL (reference sequence). This CDR3 region has 14 residues. CDR3 in amino acids: CASSQGRTGGPQYF. In nucleotides, the CDR3 is TGTGCCAGCAGCCAAGGTCGGACAGGGGGACCGCAGTACTTC.

This clonotype turned up a few times. The CDR3 nucleotides are TGTGCCAGCAGTTTAACAGGGGGCGTCCCCCAGCCCCAGCATTTT. This encodes CASSLTGGVPQPQHF. The chain uses TRBV7-9 and TRBJ1-5; 9 nucleotides line up with TRBD1. Germline CDR1 SEHNR, CDR2 FQNEAQ (reference sequence). V dropped 6 bases and J dropped 7; count of bases not matched to a gene: 10. This CDR3 spans 15 amino acids.

This clonotype was observed a handful of times. The genes are TRBV29-1 and TRBJ2-1, with TRBD2 as a possible D gene (6 bases). This CDR3 comprises 15 residues. Germline V gene sequence: CDR1 SQVTM, CDR2 ANQGSEA. V lost 3 bases and J 2 bases, leaving 14 bases between the germline ends. The CDR3 reads CSVEPGWGAYNEQFF. CDR3 nucleotides: TGCAGCGTTGAGCCGGGATGGGGGGCCTACAATGAGCAGTTCTTC.

This clonotype was seen a handful of times. The rearrangement links TRBV2 to TRBJ2-1, with D tentatively TRBD1 (6 bases). This CDR3 has 14 residues. Germline V gene lookup returns CDR1 SNHLY and CDR2 FYNNEI. Deletions cut 8 bases from V and 2 bases from J, with 13 bases between. CDR3 nucleotides: TGTGCCAGCGCTTATGAGGGGGCCTACAATGAGCAGTTCTTC. It codes for CASAYEGAYNEQFF.

The chain joins TRBV5-6 to TRBJ2-5; 9 bases are shared with TRBD1. The germline V gene has CDR1 SGHDT and CDR2 YYEEEE. The CDR3 covers 15 residues. V lost 4 bases to trimming and J lost 11 bases; unmatched junction nucleotides: 15. The CDR3: CASSTTGGHNNEQYF. The CDR3, as DNA: TGTGCCAGCAGCACGACAGGGGGGCACAATAATGAGCAGTACTTC.

This clonotype was counted between two and nine times. The genes are TRBV29-1 and TRBJ1-2, with D unclear. Germline lookup yields CDR1 SQVTM and CDR2 ANQGSEA. The CDR3 is 11 amino acids. Trimming took 2 bases from V and 5 from J, leaving 6 bases between them. The CDR3 spells CSVEFGYGYTF. DNA of the CDR3: TGCAGCGTTGAATTTGGGTATGGCTACACCTTC.

The chain employs TRBV6-5 and TRBJ1-5; D remains ambiguous. Germline V gives CDR1 MNHEY, CDR2 SVGAGI. The CDR3 contains 15 residues. V was cut by 0 bases and J by 3 bases, with 9 bases left in between. For the CDR3, the DNA is TGTGCCAGCAGTTACTCGGCTTTGAACAATCAGCCCCAGCATTTT. This codes for CASSYSALNNQPQHF.

About this clonotype: At one end, the junction sequence differs from germline, possibly due to a read error. The J gene is TRBJ2-1, the V gene TRBV7-9; possibly TRBD2 for D (6 bases). The CDR3 covers 15 residues. CDR1 SEHNR and CDR2 FQNEAQ come from the germline V gene (reference sequence). This CDR3 reads CACSGWGPENNEQFF. In nucleotides, the CDR3 is TGTGCCTGCAGCGGGTGGGGCCCTGAAAACAATGAGCAGTTCTTC.